Listed below are T cell receptor beta chains from one sample, sequenced in a study of T cell changes during pregnancy in multiple sclerosis. Profiled with immunoSEQ multiplex PCR; TCRdb holds only in-frame clones, not every one. This sample has approximately 80,000 clones, with about 89% found just once. The sequenced sample was PBMCs, obtained in the first trimester of pregnancy. These receptors all come from a female donor in good health, serving as a control in a pregnancy study. Some clones in this sample may be carry-over from other donors' samples. Both conserved end residues are part of each CDR3. A D gene is named only where the DNA matches it firmly. Only some rows state a clone size, as once, few, many or a class for expanded clones.

clone size	V gene	D gene	J gene	CDR3 DNA	CDR3 protein
NA	TRBV4-1	TRBD2	TRBJ2-1	TGCGCCAGCAGCCAAGGGCCAGCGGGAGACTACAATGAGCAGTTCTTC	CASSQGPAGDYNEQFF
NA	TRBV4-1	NA	TRBJ1-1	TGCGCCAGCAGCCAAGATAACTCCCTCTTGAACACTGAAGCTTTCTTT	CASSQDNSLLNTEAFF
NA	TRBV28	TRBD1	TRBJ1-2	TGTGCCAGCAGTTTAGTAGGGGGCCGTGGCTACACCTTC	CASSLVGGRGYTF
NA	TRBV7-6	NA	TRBJ2-7	TGTGCCAGCAGCCTGGAGGGGGCGTCCGAGCAGTACTTC	CASSLEGASEQYF
NA	TRBV19	TRBD1	TRBJ1-2	TGTGCCAGTAGTGTCCCGACAGGGTACACCTTC	CASSVPTGYTF
NA	TRBV9	NA	TRBJ1-1	TGTGCCAGCAGCGTAGAAGCGGGCAGGGCGTTAATGAACACTGAAGCTTTCTTT	CASSVEAGRALMNTEAFF
NA	TRBV6-5	TRBD1	TRBJ1-2	TGTGCCAGCAGCCTGGGACAGCTAGCTAACTATGGCTACACCTTC	CASSLGQLANYGYTF
NA	TRBV27	TRBD1	TRBJ1-1	TGTGCCAGCAGGCCCGGGACAGGGGGGACTGAAGCTTTCTTT	CASRPGTGGTEAFF
NA	TRBV28	TRBD1	TRBJ1-1	TGTGCCTCTTCGGATTGGGACAGGGTCCCTATGAACACTGAAGCTTTCTTT	CASSDWDRVPMNTEAFF
NA	TRBV7-8	NA	TRBJ2-7	TGTGCCAGTAGCCCAGGGTGGGAGGACTCCTACGAGCAGTGCTTC	CASSPGWEDSYEQCF
NA	TRBV27	TRBD2	TRBJ2-1	TGTGCCAGCAGTTCAGGGACTAGCGGGAGGGCCTTTACCTACAATGAGCAGTTCTTC	CASSSGTSGRAFTYNEQFF
NA	TRBV7-9	TRBD1	TRBJ2-7	TGTGCCAGCAGCTTAGGGGGGGACAGGGCCTACGAGCAGTACTTC	CASSLGGDRAYEQYF
NA	TRBV6-4	TRBD2	TRBJ2-1	TGTGCCAGCAGTGAGGGGGCAGCGGGGGCGCAGTTCTTC	CASSEGAAGAQFF
once	TRBV25-1	TRBD1	TRBJ2-7	TGTGCCAGCAGGGAGACAGGGAACCACGAGCAGTACTTC	CASRETGNHEQYF
NA	TRBV5-6	TRBD1	TRBJ2-5	TGTGCCAGCGGTATCTCGACAGGGGGGAAAGAGACCCAGTACTTC	CASGISTGGKETQYF
NA	TRBV9	TRBD1	TRBJ1-2	TGTGCCAGCAGCGTAGACAGGGGGTTCAAGGACTATGGCTACACCTTC	CASSVDRGFKDYGYTF
NA	TRBV28	TRBD1	TRBJ2-1	TGTGCCAGCAGTTCGGGACAGGGATGGAATGAGCAGTTCTTC	CASSSGQGWNEQFF
NA	TRBV7-8	TRBD2	TRBJ2-5	TGTGCCAGCAGCTCTACTATCGGGAGGGTTCAAGAGACCCAGTACTTC	CASSSTIGRVQETQYF
once	TRBV7-8	NA	TRBJ2-7	TGTGCCAGCAGCGCGTGGAGGGAGTACGAGCAGTACTTC	CASSAWREYEQYF
NA	TRBV7-3	NA	TRBJ2-7	TGTGCCAGCAGCCCGACTCCTGGTCTATACGAGCAGTACTTC	CASSPTPGLYEQYF
NA	TRBV7-2	TRBD1	TRBJ2-7	TGTGCCAGCAGCTTAGGTGGGACAGGAACCTACGAGCAGTACTTC	CASSLGGTGTYEQYF
NA	TRBV30	NA	TRBJ1-2	TGTGCCTGGAGTGTTAGGGGTGGCTACACCTTC	CAWSVRGGYTF
once	TRBV5-6	NA	TRBJ1-3	TGTGCCAGCAGCTTGGAAGGTGGGCAGTTCTCTGGAAACACCATATATTTT	CASSLEGGQFSGNTIYF
once	TRBV7-8	NA	TRBJ1-2	TGTGCCAGCAGCTTAGACAGGGAAAATGTTAACTATGGCTACACCTTC	CASSLDRENVNYGYTF
NA	TRBV27	TRBD2	TRBJ2-7	TGTGCCAGCAGTTCCCTAGCGGGAGGCTCCTACGAGCAGTACTTC	CASSSLAGGSYEQYF
NA	TRBV9	NA	TRBJ2-1	TGTGCCAGCAGCGCCCGACTAGTCAGGGAGCAGTTCTTC	CASSARLVREQFF
NA	TRBV6-4	TRBD2	TRBJ2-3	TGTGCCAGCAGTGACTCTCTAGCGGGGGGCCCAGATACGCAGTATTTT	CASSDSLAGGPDTQYF
NA	TRBV7-3	TRBD1	TRBJ1-1	TGTGCCAGCAGCTTGGCACAGGGGCGGAACACTGAAGCTTTCTTT	CASSLAQGRNTEAFF
NA	TRBV20-1	NA	TRBJ2-1	TGCAGTGCACTCCCCTACAATGAGCAGTTCTTC	CSALPYNEQFF
NA	TRBV19	NA	TRBJ1-1	TGTGCCAGTAGTATAGTCCTGGCATCGAACACTGAAGCTTTCTTT	CASSIVLASNTEAFF
NA	TRBV14	NA	TRBJ1-1	TGTGCCAGCAGGGCCACAGGAAGATCTGAAGCTTTCTTT	CASRATGRSEAFF
NA	TRBV11-2	NA	TRBJ2-1	TGTGCCAGCAGCCCCCAGATCAGCGTCAACGCATACGGTGAGCAGTTCTTC	CASSPQISVNAYGEQFF
NA	TRBV28	TRBD1	TRBJ1-6	TGTGCCAGCAGTTTGCGACAGGGGGGATCACCCCTCCACTTT	CASSLRQGGSPLHF
NA	TRBV6-1	NA	TRBJ2-7	TGTGCCAGCATAGCGGACACGACCTCCTACGAGCAGTACTTC	CASIADTTSYEQYF
NA	TRBV19	TRBD1	TRBJ1-6	TGTGCCAGTAGTGCCGATCACAGGGGCGCTAATTCACCCCTCCACTTT	CASSADHRGANSPLHF
NA	TRBV30	NA	TRBJ2-3	TGTGCCTGGAGACAGGGCTTGACAGATACGCAGTATTTT	CAWRQGLTDTQYF
once	TRBV5-4	TRBD1	TRBJ1-2	TGTGCCAGCAGCTTAAGTACAGGGGGTAGGGGCTACACCTTC	CASSLSTGGRGYTF
NA	TRBV7-9	TRBD2	TRBJ2-7	TGTGCCAGCAGCTTGGGAGGGCTAAGCTACGAGCAGTACTTC	CASSLGGLSYEQYF
NA	TRBV5-1	TRBD2	TRBJ2-1	TGCGCCAGCAGCTTGACTAGCGGGGGGGATTTAAACAATGAGCAGTTCTTC	CASSLTSGGDLNNEQFF
NA	TRBV6-5	NA	TRBJ2-3	TGTGCCAGCAGTGACTCAGGGGCAGTCACAGATACGCAGTATTTT	CASSDSGAVTDTQYF
NA	TRBV7-9	TRBD2	TRBJ2-1	TGTGCCAGCAGCTTACCCATCCTACTAGCGGGGAGACGTAATGAGCAGTTCTTC	CASSLPILLAGRRNEQFF
NA	TRBV9	NA	TRBJ2-2	TGTGCCAGCAGCGTAGTACCAGGGGAGAACACCGGGGAGCTGTTTTTT	CASSVVPGENTGELFF
NA	TRBV9	NA	TRBJ2-3	TGTGCCAGCAGCGTATGGGCCATGGTTGGGGGAGGAATAGATACGCAGTATTTT	CASSVWAMVGGGIDTQYF
NA	TRBV27	TRBD1	TRBJ2-7	TGTGCCAGCAGTCCCATTGGGACAGCGAGCTCCTACGAGCAGTACTTC	CASSPIGTASSYEQYF
NA	TRBV4-3	TRBD2	TRBJ2-7	TGCGCCAGCAGCCAGGTTGGGACTAGCGGGTCTTACGAGCAGTACTTC	CASSQVGTSGSYEQYF
few	TRBV7-9	TRBD2	TRBJ2-2	TGTGCCAGCTCCCTTGGCGGGGGCGGGGAGCTGTTTTTT	CASSLGGGGELFF
NA	TRBV7-8	NA	TRBJ2-1	TGTGCCAGCAGCCCGCAGACCTACAATGAGCAGTTCTTC	CASSPQTYNEQFF
NA	TRBV7-8	TRBD2	TRBJ2-1	TGTGCCAGCAGAAGAGTGGGGTCGACTAGCGGAGGAAATGAGCAGTTCTTC	CASRRVGSTSGGNEQFF
NA	TRBV5-1	TRBD1	TRBJ1-1	TGCGCCAGCAGCTTGGTTACAGGGGGCGTGAACACTGAAGCTTTCTTT	CASSLVTGGVNTEAFF
once	TRBV18	NA	TRBJ2-7	TGTGCCAGCTCACCATTCACAGGGACAAACTACGAGCAGTACTTC	CASSPFTGTNYEQYF
once	TRBV10-1	NA	TRBJ1-6	TGCGCCAGCAGTGAAGAGACCTTTACCCAAGGGGATTCACCCCTCCACTTT	CASSEETFTQGDSPLHF